These T cell receptor beta chains were read from a single sample in a study of CD8 T cells in ankylosing spondylitis. TCRdb used MiXCR to reprocess the 5' RACE reads, holding one entry per CDR3 protein. The sample lists under 850,000 distinct CDR3 sequences; around a fifth were seen once. Sequencing was carried out using blood, either unsorted or a sorted T cell fraction (not recorded which). These receptors were collected from a male donor with ankylosing spondylitis. Each CDR3 is given with its conserved first and last residue. Fields, in order: D gene, J gene, V gene, CDR3 length, clone size, CDR3 protein, CDR3 DNA. The D gene is left open where the match is weak. Size is stated for part of the rows, as once, few or many counts, or as a class when the clone is expanded.

d_gene: TRBD1
j_gene: TRBJ1-1
v_gene: TRBV27
len: 15
abundance: few
CDR3aa: CASSSLDRGNTEAFF
CDR3nt: TGTGCCAGCAGTTCCTTGGACAGGGGGAACACTGAAGCTTTCTTT

d_gene: .
j_gene: TRBJ2-7
v_gene: TRBV6-2/TRBV6-3
len: 12
abundance: .
CDR3aa: CASREFPYEQYF
CDR3nt: TGTGCCAGCAGAGAGTTCCCCTACGAGCAGTACTTC

d_gene: TRBD1
j_gene: TRBJ1-5
v_gene: TRBV27
len: 15
abundance: .
CDR3aa: CASIPDREGNQPQHF
CDR3nt: TGTGCCAGCATCCCGGACAGGGAAGGGAATCAGCCCCAGCATTTT

d_gene: TRBD1
j_gene: TRBJ2-1
v_gene: TRBV24-1
len: 16
abundance: few
CDR3aa: CATSETGGSSYNEQFF
CDR3nt: TGTGCCACCAGTGAAACAGGGGGCAGCTCCTACAATGAGCAGTTCTTC

d_gene: .
j_gene: TRBJ2-7
v_gene: TRBV3-1
len: 14
abundance: .
CDR3aa: CASSQDLGYYEQYF
CDR3nt: TGTGCCAGCAGCCAAGATCTGGGATACTACGAGCAGTACTTC

d_gene: TRBD1
j_gene: TRBJ2-7
v_gene: TRBV6-1
len: 15
abundance: .
CDR3aa: CANRPGTGGSYEQYF
CDR3nt: TGTGCCAACCGCCCTGGGACAGGGGGCAGCTACGAGCAGTACTTC

d_gene: TRBD2
j_gene: TRBJ2-7
v_gene: TRBV2
len: 16
abundance: few
CDR3aa: CASSEPLAGAYYEQYF
CDR3nt: TGTGCCAGCAGTGAACCCCTAGCGGGGGCCTACTACGAGCAGTACTTC

d_gene: TRBD2
j_gene: TRBJ2-5
v_gene: TRBV20-1
len: 14
abundance: .
CDR3aa: CSAPLSGRGETQYF
CDR3nt: TGCAGTGCTCCCCTTAGCGGGAGGGGAGAGACCCAGTACTTC

d_gene: .
j_gene: TRBJ1-5
v_gene: TRBV7-2
len: 17
abundance: .
CDR3aa: CASSLGAPGTSNQPQHF
CDR3nt: TGTGCCAGCAGCCTCGGGGCACCCGGAACTAGCAATCAGCCCCAGCATTTT

d_gene: .
j_gene: TRBJ2-1
v_gene: TRBV7-8
len: 15
abundance: .
CDR3aa: CASSAGPTTYNEQFF
CDR3nt: TGTGCCAGCAGCGCCGGACCCACAACCTACAATGAGCAGTTCTTC

d_gene: TRBD2
j_gene: TRBJ2-5
v_gene: TRBV6-1
len: 17
abundance: .
CDR3aa: CASSQSGGAVIRETQYF
CDR3nt: TGTGCCAGCAGTCAAAGCGGGGGGGCAGTTATCCGTGAGACCCAGTACTTC

d_gene: TRBD2
j_gene: TRBJ2-2
v_gene: TRBV4-2
len: 15
abundance: .
CDR3aa: CASSQDPSGGGELFF
CDR3nt: TGTGCCAGCAGCCAAGATCCCTCGGGAGGCGGGGAGCTGTTTTTT

d_gene: .
j_gene: TRBJ2-1
v_gene: TRBV18
len: 16
abundance: .
CDR3aa: CASSPLAAESYNEQFF
CDR3nt: TGTGCCAGCTCACCTTTAGCAGCGGAGTCGTACAATGAGCAGTTCTTC

d_gene: .
j_gene: TRBJ2-3
v_gene: TRBV2
len: 15
abundance: .
CDR3aa: CASSEAPRTVDAQYF
CDR3nt: TGTGCCAGCAGTGAAGCGCCACGGACAGTGGACGCGCAGTATTTT

d_gene: TRBD2
j_gene: TRBJ2-3
v_gene: TRBV28
len: 15
abundance: .
CDR3aa: CASSLLAGSADTQYF
CDR3nt: TGTGCCAGCAGTTTACTAGCGGGAAGTGCAGATACGCAGTATTTT

d_gene: .
j_gene: TRBJ2-1
v_gene: TRBV29-1
len: 12
abundance: few
CDR3aa: CSVDVWDNEQFF
CDR3nt: TGCAGCGTTGACGTCTGGGACAATGAGCAGTTCTTC

d_gene: .
j_gene: TRBJ2-1
v_gene: TRBV5-6
len: 14
abundance: many
CDR3aa: CASSPAGVDNEQFF
CDR3nt: TGTGCCAGCAGCCCCGCCGGGGTGGACAATGAGCAGTTCTTC

d_gene: .
j_gene: TRBJ2-7
v_gene: TRBV10-2
len: 14
abundance: few
CDR3aa: CASSEAGLAYEQYF
CDR3nt: TGCGCCAGCAGTGAGGCGGGACTTGCCTACGAGCAGTACTTC

d_gene: TRBD2
j_gene: TRBJ2-1
v_gene: TRBV7-9
len: 15
abundance: few
CDR3aa: CASSLGLGLAGEQFF
CDR3nt: TGTGCCAGCAGCTTAGGGTTAGGACTAGCGGGAGAGCAGTTCTTC

d_gene: .
j_gene: TRBJ1-1
v_gene: TRBV12-3/TRBV12-4
len: 11
abundance: few
CDR3aa: CASKNAGRAFF
CDR3nt: TGTGCCAGCAAAAACGCGGGGAGAGCTTTCTTT

d_gene: TRBD2
j_gene: TRBJ2-3
v_gene: TRBV12-3/TRBV12-4
len: 17
abundance: few
CDR3aa: CASSLAGGRPPTDTQYF
CDR3nt: TGTGCCAGCAGTTTGGCTGGCGGGAGGCCCCCCACAGATACGCAGTATTTT

d_gene: TRBD1
j_gene: TRBJ2-7
v_gene: TRBV4-1
len: 14
abundance: .
CDR3aa: CASSRTGTAYEQYF
CDR3nt: TGCGCCAGCAGCCGTACCGGGACAGCCTACGAGCAGTACTTC

d_gene: .
j_gene: TRBJ1-2
v_gene: TRBV7-8
len: 14
abundance: .
CDR3aa: CASSPSTGNYGYTF
CDR3nt: TGTGCCAGCAGCCCGTCAACAGGGAACTATGGCTACACCTTC

d_gene: .
j_gene: TRBJ1-5
v_gene: TRBV4-1
len: 16
abundance: few
CDR3aa: CASSQDGDGRSRPQHF
CDR3nt: TGCGCCAGCAGCCAAGATGGGGACGGAAGGAGTAGGCCCCAGCATTTT

d_gene: .
j_gene: TRBJ2-1
v_gene: TRBV11-2
len: 16
abundance: few
CDR3aa: CASSSRSEGGYNEQFF
CDR3nt: TGTGCCAGCAGCTCTCGTAGCGAGGGCGGCTACAATGAGCAGTTCTTC

d_gene: .
j_gene: TRBJ1-1
v_gene: TRBV29-1
len: 13
abundance: few
CDR3aa: CSVEPGMNTEAFF
CDR3nt: TGCAGCGTTGAACCGGGGATGAACACTGAAGCTTTCTTT